The sequence of this T cell receptor beta chain was determined in a study of blood T cell repertoires in COVID-19. In the study overall: Sources were T cells, B-cell-depleted T cells, or PBMCs; the material itself was cDNA or gDNA.

This clone was recorded at least ten times. Data came from immunoSEQ multiplex PCR; TCRdb stores just in-frame clones and leaves some out. The data hold approximately 140,000 clones, with around 82% observed a single time. The CDR3 runs 14 residues. V was pared by 8 bases and J by 5 bases, with 12 bases of the junction left unmatched. The V gene's germline CDR1 is SNHLY and CDR2 FYNNEI. The rearrangement links TRBV2 to TRBJ2-7; the match to TRBD1 covers 7 bases. Sequencing was carried out using peripheral blood. The receptor was derived from a man aged 60 to 69 with acute or convalescent COVID-19. This CDR3 reads CASQSRDRVNEQYF. The CDR3 nucleotides read TGTGCCAGCCAGAGCCGGGACAGAGTTAACGAGCAGTACTTC.